This TCR beta chain was sequenced during a study of cytotoxic CD8 clonotypes in ibrutinib-treated CLL. Study-level results: A rise in clonality was seen at ibrutinib response, and a fall back toward baseline was seen at progression.

V lost 4 bases, J lost 6 bases, and 10 bases lay in between. The CDR3 runs to 12 residues. CDR1 is SGHKS, CDR2 YYEKEE, per germline (reference sequence). Measured with immunoSEQ multiplex PCR; TCRdb has only the in-frame clones, and not every one. The sample has hundreds of thousands of clones, under 75% seen once. This clone was counted between two and nine times. Its antigen remains unknown. This chain links TRBV5-5 with TRBJ1-2, with D tentatively TRBD1 (6 bases). The TCR comes from a human donor with chronic lymphocytic leukemia. Sequencing was performed on PBMCs, taken after 24 months of ibrutinib treatment. CDR3 DNA: TGTGCCAGCAGCACAAGACAGGATGGCTACACCTTC. This sequence encodes CASSTRQDGYTF.